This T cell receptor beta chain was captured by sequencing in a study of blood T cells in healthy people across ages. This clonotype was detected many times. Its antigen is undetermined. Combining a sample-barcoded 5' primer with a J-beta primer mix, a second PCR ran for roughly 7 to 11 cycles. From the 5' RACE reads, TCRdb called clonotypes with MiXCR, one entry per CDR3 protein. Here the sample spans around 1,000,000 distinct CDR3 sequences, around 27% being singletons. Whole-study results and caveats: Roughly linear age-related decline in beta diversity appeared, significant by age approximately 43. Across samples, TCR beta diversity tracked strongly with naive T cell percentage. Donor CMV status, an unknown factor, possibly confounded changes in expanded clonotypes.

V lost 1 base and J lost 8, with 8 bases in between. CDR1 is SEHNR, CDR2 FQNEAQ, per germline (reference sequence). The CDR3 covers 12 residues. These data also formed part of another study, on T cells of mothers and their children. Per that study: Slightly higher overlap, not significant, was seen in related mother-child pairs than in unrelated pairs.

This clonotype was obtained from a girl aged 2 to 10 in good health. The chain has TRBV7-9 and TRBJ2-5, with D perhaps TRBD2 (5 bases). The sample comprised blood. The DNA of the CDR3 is TGTGCCAGCAGCTTAGAGGAGGTCACCCAGTACTTC. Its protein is CASSLEEVTQYF.